These 16 T cell receptor beta chains share one sample of origin, sequenced in a study of shared clonotypes between healthy human individuals. Method: immunoSEQ multiplex PCR; TCRdb's copy keeps in-frame clones and lacks some. The sample shows about 530,000 clones, 90% to 97% of them seen only once. Sample: naive CD4+ T cells sorted from blood. The subset: CD45RA+ positively selected. These receptor sequences come from a woman in her 30s in good health.

This clone was seen only once. The rearrangement uses TRBV2 and TRBJ1-2; D call uncertain. V was clipped by 7 bases and J by 3 bases, with 9 bases between them. CDR1 SNHLY and CDR2 FYNNEI come from the germline V gene. The length of the CDR3 is 12 residues. The CDR3 sequence: CASTDNHYGYTF. The CDR3 bases are TGTGCCAGCACCGACAACCACTATGGCTACACCTTC.

The CDR3 here is CVGGGFMNTEAFF. DNA of the CDR3: TGTGTGGGTGGGGGGTTCATGAACACTGAAGCTTTCTTT. The V and J genes are TRBV2 and TRBJ1-1; weak D call: TRBD1 (5 bases). CDR3 length: 13 residues. CDR1 and CDR2 from the germline V gene are SNHLY and FYNNEI. Full variable domain (missing parts from reference TRBV2 and TRBJ1-1): EPEVTQTPSHQVTQMGQEVILRCVPISNHLYFYWYRQILGQKVEFLVSFYNNEISEKSEIFDDQFSVERPDGSNFTLKIRSTKLEDSAMYFCVGGGFMNTEAFFGQGTRLTVV.

The rearrangement uses TRBV6-5 and TRBJ1-3, with 7 bases fitting TRBD1. The CDR3 is 13 amino acids. In germline, CDR1 is MNHEY, CDR2 SVGAGI. J lost 2 bases, V lost 6 bases, and 1 base had no gene match. This chain's CDR3 is CASRRGPGNTIYF. The CDR3 DNA reads as TGTGCCAGCAGAAGGGGGCCTGGAAACACCATATATTTT.

This chain uses TRBV28 with TRBJ2-7, with 7 bases fitting TRBD1. CDR3 length: 14 amino acids. Germline V lookup: CDR1 MDHEN, CDR2 SYDVKM. V shed 6 bases, J shed 6 bases, and the junction held 11 bases outside the gene matches. The CDR3 DNA sequence: TGTGCCAGCAGCGCCCCTGACAGGGTGGGCGAGCAGTACTTC. This codes for CASSAPDRVGEQYF.

The rearrangement links TRBV18 to TRBJ2-1; 9 nucleotides agree with TRBD2. The CDR3 length is 16 residues. V lost 1 base, J lost 6 bases, and 7 bases stayed unmatched. Looked up from germline, CDR1 is KGHSH and CDR2 is LQKENI. CDR3 in amino acids: CASSPLVAGEANEQFF. In nucleotides, the CDR3 is TGTGCCAGCTCACCACTTGTAGCGGGGGAAGCCAATGAGCAGTTCTTC.

The table lists this clone with a count of one. The chain carries TRBV10-1 and TRBJ2-3; TRBD2 aligns across 7 bases. Germline lookup yields CDR1 WNHNN and CDR2 SYGVQD (reference sequence). The CDR3 totals 16 residues. J lost 5 bases, V lost 0 bases, and 8 bases had no gene match. CDR3 nucleotide sequence: TGCGCCAGCAGTGAGTCGAGAGGGAGGGCCGGAGATACGCAGTATTTT. It translates to CASSESRGRAGDTQYF.

The chain uses TRBV15 and TRBJ1-2, with a tentative D call TRBD1 (6 bases). Germline V gives CDR1 LNHNV, CDR2 YYDKDF (reference sequence). The V gene lost 8 bases and the J gene lost 3 bases, with 16 bases spanning the gap. The CDR3 contains 14 residues. The CDR3 reads CATQPGGPHYGYTF. The CDR3 DNA sequence: TGTGCCACCCAACCCGGGGGGCCCCACTATGGCTACACCTTC.

The chain links TRBV6-6 to TRBJ1-3; no clear D gene. CDR1 is MNHNY, CDR2 SVGAGI, per germline (reference sequence). Trimming stripped 0 bases from V and 0 bases from J, with 9 bases between. The CDR3 runs to 16 residues. The chain's CDR3 is CASSYSVRASGNTIYF. CDR3 coding DNA: TGTGCCAGCAGTTACTCGGTTCGGGCCTCTGGAAACACCATATATTTT.

This chain connects TRBV11-2 to TRBJ2-5; the match to TRBD1 covers 7 bases. There are 13 residues in the CDR3. V dropped 7 bases and J dropped 4; count of bases not matched to a gene: 6. Looked up from germline, CDR1 is SGHAT and CDR2 is FQNNGV. The DNA for the CDR3 is TGTGCCAGCAACAGACAGGGCGGAGAGACCCAGTACTTC. It encodes CASNRQGGETQYF.

V is TRBV2 and J is TRBJ2-1; 7 bases map to TRBD2. Germline values: CDR1 SNHLY, CDR2 FYNNEI. With V trimmed by 8 bases and J by 4 bases, 11 bases remained unmatched. This CDR3 comprises 15 residues. CDR3 protein: CASRPLAGLYNEQFF. As DNA, the CDR3 is TGTGCCAGCCGTCCTTTAGCGGGCCTATACAATGAGCAGTTCTTC.

This chain connects TRBV30 to TRBJ1-1; possibly TRBD1 for D (5 bases). Trimming pared 1 base from V and 5 bases from J, leaving 11 bases between. CDR3 length: 13 residues. CDR1 GTSNPN and CDR2 SVGIG come from the germline V gene (reference sequence). The CDR3 nucleotides read TGTGCCTGGAGTGAACAGGAGGGGACTGAAGCTTTCTTT. Its translation is CAWSEQEGTEAFF.

The chain combines TRBV18 with TRBJ1-1; D unclear. V gave up 3 bases and J gave up 8 bases, with 10 bases separating them. The CDR3 is 12 amino acids. Germline V gene data show CDR1 as KGHSH and CDR2 as LQKENI. The CDR3 reads CASSPGQREAFF. The CDR3 coding sequence is TGTGCCAGCTCACCGGGCCAGCGGGAAGCTTTCTTT.

V gene TRBV5-4 combines with J gene TRBJ2-5, with TRBD2 matching over 7 bases. The J call may be wrong; the DNA end is better matched by TRBJ2-7. This CDR3 contains 17 residues. Germline CDR1 and CDR2: SGHNT and YYREEE (reference sequence). The CDR3 sequence is CASSLDGVGRGTYEQYF. The CDR3 coding sequence is TGTGCCAGCAGCTTGGATGGGGTAGGGCGGGGGACCTACGAGCAGTACTTC.

The chain is built from TRBV4-2 and TRBJ2-5; possibly TRBD1 or TRBD2 for D (5 bases each). Judging by the DNA end, TRBJ2-7 fits better; the J call may be wrong. The CDR3 runs 13 residues. Germline CDR1 and CDR2: LGHNA and YNFKEQ. The CDR3 loop is CASSTGTAYEQYF. The CDR3 DNA follows: TGTGCCAGCAGCACCGGGACCGCCTACGAGCAGTACTTC.

The chain recombines TRBV5-1 with TRBJ1-5; unclear D gene. Germline-derived CDR1 and CDR2 are SGHRS and YFSETQ. The CDR3 spans 15 residues. Trimming removed 0 bases from V and 0 bases from J, with 7 bases in between. This chain's CDR3 is CASSLGHDSNQPQHF. CDR3 in DNA: TGCGCCAGCAGCTTGGGTCACGATAGCAATCAGCCCCAGCATTTT. The entire variable domain, with the rest obtained from reference TRBV5-1 and TRBJ1-5, is as follows: KAGVTQTPRYLIKTRGQQVTLSCSPISGHRSVSWYQQTPGQGLQFLFEYFSETQRNKGNFPGRFSGRQFSNSRSEMNVSTLELGDSALYLCASSLGHDSNQPQHFGDGTRLSIL.

This rearrangement joins TRBV27 to TRBJ1-2; 9 nucleotides match TRBD1. This CDR3 region has 14 residues. Trimming took 6 bases from V and 8 from J; bases not matched to a gene: 10. CDR1 is MNHEY, CDR2 SMNVEV, per germline (reference sequence). The CDR3 loop reads CASRHRDREGGYTF. CDR3 coding DNA: TGTGCCAGCAGGCACCGGGACAGGGAGGGAGGCTACACCTTC.